This is a list of T cell receptor beta chains from one sample in a study of blood T cell repertoires in COVID-19. Here immunoSEQ multiplex PCR was the method, and the copy in TCRdb shows in-frame clones only, minus some. The data contain 150,000 to 200,000 clones, more than 75% of them singletons. Sequencing was carried out using PBMCs or T cells enriched from blood (not recorded which). Receptor source: a human donor with acute COVID-19. The donor label of this sample is uncertain. Both conserved end residues are part of each CDR3. The order of the fields is J gene, CDR3 length, D gene, V gene, CDR3 protein. The D gene is left open where the match is weak.

>TRBJ2-5|17|-|TRBV7-9
CASSLGWPAGSRETQYF
>TRBJ2-4|18|-|TRBV5-5
CASSLGFSGGLAKNIQYF
>TRBJ1-2|13|-|TRBV7-2
CASSLLYRRFYTF
>TRBJ1-1|14|TRBD1|TRBV2
CASSEEGQGLVAFF
>TRBJ2-3|15|-|TRBV10-3
CAISESAQGTDTQYF
>TRBJ2-5|13|-|TRBV28
CASSFRGQETQYF
>TRBJ2-3|15|-|TRBV15
CATSRDYGDTDTQYF
>TRBJ1-4|17|-|TRBV19
CASTSSDTGTTNEKLFF
>TRBJ1-5|15|-|TRBV19
CASSIIGGGNQPQHF
>TRBJ1-3|14|-|TRBV5-5
CASSLWGLENTIYF
>TRBJ2-5|13|-|TRBV19
CASSSLGGETQYF
>TRBJ2-6|15|-|TRBV10-3
CAIKGQSSGANVLTF
>TRBJ1-1|14|-|TRBV2
CASSAGRVVTEAFF
>TRBJ1-4|13|-|TRBV13
CASSLGGSRKLFF
>TRBJ1-1|14|-|TRBV10-1
CASSGRRLNTEAFF
>TRBJ2-7|15|-|TRBV2
CASRLDAVGRYEQYF
>TRBJ1-6|16|TRBD1|TRBV3-1/TRBV3-2
CASSQEVAGGYSPLHF
>TRBJ1-1|13|TRBD1|TRBV4-1
CASSQARGPEAFF
>TRBJ2-3|15|TRBD1|TRBV30
CAWNMGQGRTDTQYF
>TRBJ1-1|14|-|TRBV5-1
CASSLRRPGTEAFF
>TRBJ1-1|14|TRBD1|TRBV7-9
CASSAQGRDTEAFF
>TRBJ1-5|15|-|TRBV6-4
CASSDLPGPNQPQHF
>TRBJ2-7|12|-|TRBV3-1/TRBV3-2
CASSPSSYEQYF
>TRBJ1-2|12|-|TRBV9
CASSVGEGGYTF
>TRBJ2-6|19|TRBD1|TRBV11-3
CASSKTTGQGASGANVLTF
>TRBJ2-7|16|TRBD2|TRBV28
CASRSGGAVGSYEQYF
>TRBJ2-7|15|-|TRBV18
CASSPPAGGSYEQYF
>TRBJ2-3|14|-|TRBV15
CATSRDPLTDTQYF
>TRBJ2-1|15|-|TRBV4-3
CASSQTISSYNEQFF
>TRBJ1-2|12|TRBD1|TRBV12-3/TRBV12-4
CASRPTGGGYTF
>TRBJ1-1|14|-|TRBV6-5
CASSRLSSNTEAFF
>TRBJ1-1|15|-|TRBV9
CASSVDYDGNTEAFF
>TRBJ2-7|13|-|TRBV9
CASSTGPSYEQYF
>TRBJ1-2|13|-|TRBV27
CASSLAGFSGYTF
>TRBJ1-6|13|TRBD1|TRBV10-1
CASRDRDYSPLHF
>TRBJ2-2|15|TRBD2|TRBV19
CASSIVGTSAGELFF
>TRBJ2-3|16|-|TRBV4-1
CASSQDVPVATDTQYF
>TRBJ2-1|16|TRBD2|TRBV9
CASTTLAGAAYNEQFF
>TRBJ1-4|16|-|TRBV6-5
CASSYSIGDWGGRLFF
>TRBJ1-1|12|-|TRBV12-3/TRBV12-4
CASSPSGIEAFF
>TRBJ1-1|14|TRBD1|TRBV29-1
CSVDGLDRGTEAFF
>TRBJ1-1|14|-|TRBV7-9
CASSFLQGNTEAFF
>TRBJ2-5|15|-|TRBV3-1/TRBV3-2
CASSQGLGLGETQYF
>TRBJ2-7|14|TRBD1|TRBV9
CASSVRDRGYEQYF
>TRBJ2-5|13|TRBD2|TRBV2
CASSHGGEETQYF